The clone carrying this TCR beta chain was detected ten times or more. Its cognate antigen is unknown. TCRdb reanalysed the reads using MiXCR and keeps one entry per CDR3 protein. Of hundreds of thousands of distinct CDR3 sequences listed, roughly 15% are singletons. The germline V gene encodes CDR1 MNHEY and CDR2 SVGEGT. V lost 2 bases and J lost 8, with 18 bases in between. The CDR3 totals 15 residues. The entry originates in a study of T cell repertoires in cytomegalovirus infection. Study-level background: Public TCR beta signature analysis indicated the presence of both CMV infection and matching HLA type.

Study-level findings and limits: Across the ex vivo response, the dominant clonotypes were HLA-C-restricted CMV-specific TCR beta clonotypes.

The source is a human donor in good health (CMV status not recorded). Some clones in this sample may be carry-over from other donors' samples. Sample: PBMCs. The chain combines TRBV6-2 or TRBV6-3 with TRBJ1-2; TRBD1 might be the D (6 bases). CDR3 nucleotides: TGTGCCAGCAGTTACGGACAGCGAATGCTCGCAGGCTACACCTTC. Amino acid sequence: CASSYGQRMLAGYTF.